The rows below give T cell receptor beta chains drawn from one sample of a study of T cells in Graves' hyperthyroidism and ophthalmopathy. TCRdb fed the multiplex PCR reads into MiXCR, producing one record per CDR3 protein. Of roughly 150,000 distinct CDR3 sequences listed, 9.4% were seen once; the top ten hold more than 20%. Sequencing was done on a sample of blood. The receptors shown here come from a woman aged 18-35 years with Graves' hyperthyroidism that later progressed to Graves' ophthalmopathy. CDR3s include the opening cysteine and the closing phenylalanine or tryptophan. Fields, in order: D gene, clone size, J gene, V gene, CDR3 protein, CDR3 DNA. A D gene is named only where the DNA matches it firmly. A row's size may be missing; if present it is once, few, many or a size class.

D: -
size: many
J: TRBJ2-5
V: TRBV13
CDR3: CASSRSQETQYF
DNA: TGTGCCAGCAGCAGATCGCAAGAGACCCAGTACTTC

D: -
size: many
J: TRBJ1-6
V: TRBV2
CDR3: CASTSVQVGSPLHF
DNA: TGTGCCAGCACCTCCGTACAGGTCGGGTCACCCCTCCACTTT

D: -
size: few
J: TRBJ1-6
V: TRBV3-1
CDR3: CASSVTTSNSPLHF
DNA: TGTGCCAGCAGCGTTACCACCTCCAATTCACCCCTCCACTTT

D: -
size: many
J: TRBJ2-7
V: TRBV9
CDR3: CASSPSPRETYEQYF
DNA: TGTGCCAGCAGCCCCTCACCCAGGGAAACCTACGAGCAGTACTTC

D: -
size: many
J: TRBJ2-7
V: TRBV9
CDR3: CASSGGSYEQYF
DNA: TGTGCCAGCAGCGGGGGCTCCTACGAGCAGTACTTC

D: -
size: many
J: TRBJ2-4
V: TRBV15
CDR3: CATSRDIVRELAKNIQYF
DNA: TGTGCCACCAGCAGAGATATTGTTAGGGAGCTAGCCAAAAACATTCAGTACTTC

D: TRBD2
size: many
J: TRBJ2-2
V: TRBV6-4
CDR3: CASTLTSGNTGELFF
DNA: TGTGCCAGCACCCTGACTAGCGGGAACACCGGGGAGCTGTTTTTT

D: TRBD2
size: -
J: TRBJ2-7
V: TRBV20-1
CDR3: CSASPGTSGRTEQYF
DNA: TGCAGTGCTAGTCCCGGGACTAGCGGGAGGACCGAGCAGTACTTC

D: -
size: many
J: TRBJ1-2
V: TRBV29-1
CDR3: CSVEDPGTDYYGYTF
DNA: TGCAGCGTTGAAGATCCCGGGACGGACTACTATGGCTACACCTTC

D: TRBD1
size: -
J: TRBJ2-5
V: TRBV7-7
CDR3: CASSPDRGSETQYF
DNA: TGTGCTAGCAGCCCGGACAGGGGGAGCGAGACCCAGTACTTC

D: -
size: few
J: TRBJ1-6
V: TRBV20-1
CDR3: CSARVGSSSYNSPLHF
DNA: TGCAGTGCTAGAGTGGGCAGTAGCTCCTATAATTCACCCCTCCACTTT

D: -
size: many
J: TRBJ1-1
V: TRBV6-2/TRBV6-3
CDR3: CASSYSGRQPPPEAFF
DNA: TGTGCCAGCAGTTACTCGGGTCGACAACCTCCCCCTGAAGCTTTCTTT

D: -
size: many
J: TRBJ2-2
V: TRBV28
CDR3: CASSFITGELFF
DNA: TGTGCCAGCAGTTTTATAACCGGGGAGCTGTTTTTT

D: -
size: many
J: TRBJ1-1
V: TRBV14
CDR3: CASSHRGTRTEAFF
DNA: TGTGCCAGCAGCCACCGCGGGACACGCACTGAAGCTTTCTTT

D: TRBD1
size: -
J: TRBJ2-5
V: TRBV19
CDR3: CASTNTQGAGETQYF
DNA: TGTGCCAGTACCAATACCCAGGGGGCCGGGGAGACCCAGTACTTC

D: TRBD1
size: many
J: TRBJ2-2
V: TRBV7-2
CDR3: CASSLLGGLGTGNTGELFF
DNA: TGTGCCAGCAGCTTATTGGGGGGTTTGGGGACAGGGAACACCGGGGAGCTGTTTTTT

D: -
size: many
J: TRBJ2-2
V: TRBV12-3/TRBV12-4
CDR3: CASKGEAQLFF
DNA: TGTGCCAGCAAGGGAGAGGCGCAGCTGTTTTTT

D: TRBD1
size: -
J: TRBJ1-1
V: TRBV19
CDR3: CASSVNPGGSTEAFF
DNA: TGTGCCAGTAGTGTTAACCCAGGGGGCTCAACTGAAGCTTTCTTT

D: -
size: many
J: TRBJ2-3
V: TRBV27
CDR3: CASSMAPDTQYF
DNA: TGTGCCAGCAGTATGGCCCCAGATACGCAGTATTTT

D: -
size: few
J: TRBJ1-4
V: TRBV20-1
CDR3: CSAQTPSTNEKLFF
DNA: TGCAGTGCACAGACCCCCTCAACTAATGAAAAACTGTTTTTT

D: -
size: many
J: TRBJ2-1
V: TRBV15
CDR3: CATSSPLFDEQFF
DNA: TGTGCCACCAGCAGCCCGTTGTTCGATGAGCAGTTCTTC

D: -
size: many
J: TRBJ2-2
V: TRBV27
CDR3: CASSYRGPPGELFF
DNA: TGTGCCAGCAGTTATCGGGGGCCCCCCGGGGAGCTGTTTTTT

D: -
size: many
J: TRBJ2-3
V: TRBV7-2
CDR3: CASSLTPRGSDTQYF
DNA: TGTGCCAGCAGCTTAACCCCCAGGGGTTCAGATACGCAGTATTTT

D: TRBD1
size: many
J: TRBJ2-3
V: TRBV20-1
CDR3: CSASYRDSMSTDTQYF
DNA: TGCAGTGCTAGCTATAGGGACAGCATGTCCACAGATACGCAGTATTTT

D: -
size: many
J: TRBJ1-3
V: TRBV18
CDR3: CASSPLDHSGNTIYF
DNA: TGTGCCAGCTCACCGTTGGACCACTCTGGAAACACCATATATTTT

D: -
size: few
J: TRBJ2-7
V: TRBV5-4
CDR3: CASSSIDEQYF
DNA: TGTGCCAGCAGCTCGATCGACGAGCAGTACTTC

D: -
size: many
J: TRBJ2-5
V: TRBV27
CDR3: CASSLKRGWETQYF
DNA: TGTGCCAGCAGTTTAAAGAGGGGTTGGGAGACCCAGTACTTC

D: -
size: -
J: TRBJ1-3
V: TRBV9
CDR3: CASSRSGGVSGNTIYF
DNA: TGTGCCAGCAGCAGATCAGGTGGAGTCTCTGGAAACACCATATATTTT

D: TRBD2
size: many
J: TRBJ2-2
V: TRBV6-6
CDR3: CASSYSGGFTGELFF
DNA: TGTGCCAGCAGTTACTCGGGGGGGTTCACCGGGGAGCTGTTTTTT

D: -
size: many
J: TRBJ2-1
V: TRBV20-1
CDR3: CSARRALVHEQFF
DNA: TGCAGTGCTAGAAGGGCCCTAGTTCATGAGCAGTTCTTC

D: TRBD2
size: many
J: TRBJ2-1
V: TRBV4-1
CDR3: CASSQDRLGAGANEQFF
DNA: TGCGCCAGCAGCCAAGATCGGCTTGGAGCGGGAGCTAACGAGCAGTTCTTC

D: -
size: many
J: TRBJ2-1
V: TRBV6-1
CDR3: CASTQGGGNEQFF
DNA: TGTGCCAGTACTCAAGGCGGAGGGAATGAGCAGTTCTTC

D: -
size: many
J: TRBJ1-4
V: TRBV7-9
CDR3: CASSRAGVNEKLFF
DNA: TGTGCCAGCAGCCGCGCAGGAGTTAATGAAAAACTGTTTTTT

D: TRBD2
size: many
J: TRBJ2-7
V: TRBV10-3
CDR3: CAIGTSDAYEQYF
DNA: TGTGCCATCGGGACTAGCGATGCCTACGAGCAGTACTTC

D: -
size: many
J: TRBJ2-7
V: TRBV6-1
CDR3: CGVKGRDYEQYF
DNA: TGTGGGGTGAAGGGGCGCGACTACGAGCAGTACTTC

D: TRBD1
size: -
J: TRBJ2-5
V: TRBV12-3/TRBV12-4
CDR3: CASSEGAEETQYF
DNA: TGTGCCAGCAGTGAGGGGGCCGAAGAGACCCAGTACTTC

D: TRBD2
size: few
J: TRBJ2-1
V: TRBV4-1
CDR3: CASSQGLAGSSIVNEQFF
DNA: TGCGCCAGCAGCCAAGGACTAGCGGGGTCCTCAATCGTCAATGAGCAGTTCTTC

D: TRBD2
size: many
J: TRBJ2-1
V: TRBV5-1
CDR3: CASTNSGGGDEQFF
DNA: TGCGCCAGCACCAATAGCGGGGGGGGCGATGAGCAGTTCTTC

D: -
size: -
J: TRBJ2-2
V: TRBV25-1
CDR3: CATPPVPGELFF
DNA: TGTGCCACCCCCCCAGTTCCCGGGGAGCTGTTTTTT

D: -
size: many
J: TRBJ1-4
V: TRBV12-3/TRBV12-4
CDR3: CASAPGPINEKLFF
DNA: TGTGCCAGCGCACCAGGGCCGATAAATGAAAAACTGTTTTTT

D: TRBD2
size: -
J: TRBJ2-1
V: TRBV7-8
CDR3: CASSLELGLAGEYNEQFF
DNA: TGTGCCAGCAGCTTGGAGTTGGGACTAGCGGGGGAGTACAATGAGCAGTTCTTC